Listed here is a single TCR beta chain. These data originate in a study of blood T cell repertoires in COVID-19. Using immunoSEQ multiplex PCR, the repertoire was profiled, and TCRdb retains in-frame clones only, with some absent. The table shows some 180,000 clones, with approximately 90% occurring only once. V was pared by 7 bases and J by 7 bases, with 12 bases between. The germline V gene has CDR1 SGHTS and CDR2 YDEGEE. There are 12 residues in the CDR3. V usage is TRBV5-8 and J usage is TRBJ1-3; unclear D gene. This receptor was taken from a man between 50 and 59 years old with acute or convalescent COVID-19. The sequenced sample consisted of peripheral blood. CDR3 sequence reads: CASAEEDNTIYF. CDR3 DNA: TGTGCCAGCGCGGAGGAGGATAACACCATATATTTT.